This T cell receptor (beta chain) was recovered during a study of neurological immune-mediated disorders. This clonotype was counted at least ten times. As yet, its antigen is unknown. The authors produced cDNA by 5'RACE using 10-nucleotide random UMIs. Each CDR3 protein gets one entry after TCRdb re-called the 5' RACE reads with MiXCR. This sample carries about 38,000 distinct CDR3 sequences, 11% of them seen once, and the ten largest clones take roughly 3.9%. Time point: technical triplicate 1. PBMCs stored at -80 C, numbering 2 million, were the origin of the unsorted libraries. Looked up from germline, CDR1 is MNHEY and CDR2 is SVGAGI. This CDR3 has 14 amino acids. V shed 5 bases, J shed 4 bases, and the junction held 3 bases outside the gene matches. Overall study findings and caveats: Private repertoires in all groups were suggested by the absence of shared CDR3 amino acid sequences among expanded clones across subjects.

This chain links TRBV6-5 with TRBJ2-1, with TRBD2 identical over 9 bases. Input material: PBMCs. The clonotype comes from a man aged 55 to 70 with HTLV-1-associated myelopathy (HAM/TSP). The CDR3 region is CASSAGGGYNEQFF. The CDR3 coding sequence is TGTGCCAGCAGTGCGGGAGGGGGATACAATGAGCAGTTCTTC.